One and the same sample provided the 7 T cell receptor beta chains below, sequenced in a study of T cell changes during pregnancy in multiple sclerosis. Sequencing used immunoSEQ multiplex PCR; TCRdb keeps in-frame clones, though not all of them. The data show some 45,000 clones, around 95% seen once. The source was CD8+ T cells from peripheral blood mononuclear cells, collected in the first trimester of pregnancy. These receptors all stem from a female donor with multiple sclerosis, enrolled in a pregnancy study.

The chain couples TRBV9 to TRBJ1-1, with 7 bases lining up with TRBD1. Germline CDR1 reads SGDLS; CDR2 reads YYNGEE. The CDR3 consists of 14 residues. V lost 3 bases to trimming and J lost 3 bases; unmatched junction nucleotides: 5. CDR3 bases: TGTGCCAGCAGCGGCAGGGGGTATGACACTGAAGCTTTCTTT. Translated: CASSGRGYDTEAFF.

The genes are TRBV15 and TRBJ1-1; no definite D call. The germline V gene encodes CDR1 LNHNV and CDR2 YYDKDF (reference sequence). V lost 5 bases, J lost 0 bases, and 10 bases lay in between. The CDR3 is 14 amino acids. The CDR3 DNA follows: TGTGCCACCAGCCCTACCCGTATGAACACTGAAGCTTTCTTT. Amino acid sequence: CATSPTRMNTEAFF. Using reference TRBV15 and TRBJ1-1 for the parts outside the CDR3, the full variable domain is DAMVIQNPRYQVTQFGKPVTLSCSQTLNHNVMYWYQQKSSQAPKLLFHYYDKDFNNEADTPDNFQSRRPNTSFCFLDIRSPGLGDTAMYLCATSPTRMNTEAFFGQGTRLTVV.

The J gene is TRBJ2-1, the V gene TRBV30; 9 bases line up with TRBD1. The germline CDR1 and CDR2 sequences are GTSNPN and SVGIG (reference sequence). The CDR3 consists of 15 residues. V lost 5 bases, J lost 5 bases, and 10 bases stayed unmatched. Written as DNA, the CDR3 is TGTGCCTGGTCCCTTGCCGGGACAGGGAACAATGAGCAGTTCTTC. The encoded protein is CAWSLAGTGNNEQFF.

The chain employs TRBV11-2 and TRBJ2-3; D is ambiguous. Germline V gene lookup returns CDR1 SGHAT and CDR2 FQNNGV. V dropped 3 bases and J dropped 4 bases, with 14 bases sitting between them. The CDR3 extends over 15 amino acids. The CDR3 sequence: CASSFDPPLADTQYF. The CDR3 DNA reads TGTGCCAGCAGCTTTGATCCTCCACTGGCAGATACGCAGTATTTT. The full variable domain, in which reference TRBV11-2 and TRBJ2-3 provide the parts outside the CDR3, is EAGVAQSPRYKIIEKRQSVAFWCNPISGHATLYWYQQILGQGPKLLIQFQNNGVVDDSQLPKDRFSAERLKGVDSTLKIQPAKLEDSAVYLCASSFDPPLADTQYFGPGTRLTVL.

The V call is TRBV19, the J call TRBJ2-1, with D possibly being TRBD2 (5 bases). The germline CDR1 and CDR2 sequences are LNHDA and SQIVND (reference sequence). V lost 1 base and J lost 7, with 8 bases in between. The CDR3 consists of 13 residues. Here the CDR3 reads CASSIATGNEQFF. The CDR3 DNA sequence: TGTGCCAGTAGTATAGCTACGGGGAATGAGCAGTTCTTC.

The V call is TRBV2, the J call TRBJ2-7; D gene ambiguous. The CDR3 consists of 11 residues. CDR1 is SNHLY, CDR2 FYNNEI, per germline. Trimming shortened V by 8 bases and J by 7 bases, and 12 bases separated the two germline ends. Written as DNA, the CDR3 is TGTGCCAGCGACTCCGTCGGGGAGCAGTACTTC. Its translation is CASDSVGEQYF.

The chain is built from TRBV28 and TRBJ2-5; D possibly corresponds to TRBD2 (6 bases). Trimming pared 9 bases from V and 2 bases from J, leaving 31 bases between. This CDR3 comprises 19 residues. Germline V gives CDR1 MDHEN, CDR2 SYDVKM. This CDR3 is CARLPGRPIDLRPQETQYF. The CDR3 DNA follows: TGTGCCAGACTCCCGGGGAGGCCGATCGATCTCCGCCCTCAAGAGACCCAGTACTTC.